Below, 19 T cell receptor beta chains from the same sample are listed, as sequenced in a study of cytomegalovirus exposure and HLA in healthy donors. The PCR was carried out with 60 Vbeta primers and 13 Jbeta primers. Assay: immunoSEQ multiplex PCR; the TCRdb copy retains only in-frame clones and omits some. Counted here are 85,000 to 120,000 clones, 65% to 85% occurring once; the ten biggest clones make up roughly 2.9%. The sample consisted of PBMCs. These receptors were taken from a male donor in good health and CMV-seropositive.

This sequence joins TRBV14 and TRBJ2-2; 7 positions match TRBD2. Germline-derived CDR1 and CDR2 are SGHDN and FVKESK. This CDR3 is built from 15 residues. The ends lost 4 bases at V and 1 base at J; junction bases unmatched: 3. Here the CDR3 reads CASSPLAVNTGELFF. CDR3 nucleotides: TGTGCCAGCAGCCCTCTAGCGGTGAACACCGGGGAGCTGTTTTTT.

The chain has TRBV11-2 and TRBJ2-1; 8 bases agree with TRBD2. Trimming took 5 bases from V and 8 from J; bases not matched to a gene: 11. The CDR3 covers 15 residues. Germline CDR1 and CDR2: SGHAT and FQNNGV. For the CDR3, the DNA is TGTGCCAGCAGCCCCGGGGGGGGGAGGGTCGATGAGCAGTTCTTC. Its translation: CASSPGGGRVDEQFF. Drawing the rest from reference TRBV11-2 and TRBJ2-1, the complete variable domain is EAGVAQSPRYKIIEKRQSVAFWCNPISGHATLYWYQQILGQGPKLLIQFQNNGVVDDSQLPKDRFSAERLKGVDSTLKIQPAKLEDSAVYLCASSPGGGRVDEQFFGPGTRLTVL.

This chain joins TRBV6-5 and TRBJ1-3; the D gene is possibly TRBD1 (5 bases). Germline-derived CDR1 and CDR2 are MNHEY and SVGAGI. CDR3 length: 15 residues. Trimming removed 2 bases at V and 3 bases at J, with 11 bases between. CDR3 loop: CASSYRGLGGNTIYF. As DNA, the CDR3 is TGTGCCAGCAGTTACAGGGGCCTCGGTGGAAACACCATATATTTT.

J is TRBJ2-4 and V is TRBV2, with D perhaps TRBD2 (5 bases). Between the trimmed V and J ends, which lost 1 base and 4 bases, there was a span of 11 bases. The CDR3 covers 15 residues. The germline V gene encodes CDR1 SNHLY and CDR2 FYNNEI. CDR3 DNA: TGTGCCAGCAGTGAAGATGAGGGCTTTAAAAACATTCAGTACTTC. Translating gives CASSEDEGFKNIQYF.

This chain joins TRBV29-1 and TRBJ1-3; TRBD1 might be the D (6 bases). The CDR3 is 13 residues long. Per germline, CDR1 SQVTM and CDR2 ANQGSEA. Trimming took 6 bases from V and 1 from J, leaving 10 bases between them. This CDR3 reads CSVVGGSGNTIYF. In DNA, the CDR3 is TGCAGCGTGGTAGGGGGTTCTGGAAACACCATATATTTT.

The CDR3: CASSRDRRANEKLFF. Written as DNA, the CDR3 is TGTGCCAGCAGTCGAGACAGGAGAGCTAATGAAAAACTGTTTTTT. J is TRBJ1-4 and V is TRBV27; tentatively, D is TRBD1 (6 bases). This CDR3 comprises 15 residues. V was shortened by 5 bases and J by 3 bases, with 13 bases between the two germline ends. From germline, CDR1 is MNHEY and CDR2 SMNVEV (reference sequence).

The J gene is TRBJ2-2, the V gene TRBV28; possible D gene TRBD2, 6 bases. The germline CDR1 and CDR2 sequences are MDHEN and SYDVKM. This CDR3 region has 17 residues. The V end lost 8 bases, the J end lost 2 bases, and 21 bases lay between the germline ends. CDR3: CASGGFRDPTNTGELFF. The CDR3 DNA reads as TGTGCCAGCGGGGGGTTTCGCGACCCGACCAACACCGGGGAGCTGTTTTTT.

V is TRBV7-9 and J is TRBJ2-1, with 10 bases fitting TRBD2. Trimming cost V 1 base and J 5 bases; bases outside gene matches: 5. CDR1 SEHNR and CDR2 FQNEAQ come from the germline V gene (reference sequence). The CDR3 length is 16 residues. This CDR3 reads CASSLGWGLANNEQFF. The CDR3 DNA reads TGTGCCAGCAGCTTAGGTTGGGGACTAGCGAACAATGAGCAGTTCTTC.

The chain uses TRBV28 and TRBJ2-1; 11 positions match TRBD2. CDR1 and CDR2 from the germline V gene are MDHEN and SYDVKM. V lost 3 bases to trimming and J lost 4 bases; unmatched junction nucleotides: 5. The CDR3 contains 16 residues. The CDR3 spells CASSFSLAGGYNEQFF. The CDR3 bases are TGTGCCAGCAGTTTCTCGCTAGCGGGGGGATACAATGAGCAGTTCTTC.

This clone was counted a single time. This chain links TRBV30 with TRBJ2-5, with 16 nucleotides matching TRBD2. The CDR3 extends over 16 amino acids. With 5 bases clipped from V and 2 bases from J, the junction kept 5 bases outside the gene matches. Germline values: CDR1 GTSNPN, CDR2 SVGIG (reference sequence). In DNA form, the CDR3 reads TGTGCCTGGGGGACTAGCGGGAGGGCCGGGCAAGAGACCCAGTACTTC. It specifies CAWGTSGRAGQETQYF. Based on the CDR3 plus reference TRBV30 and TRBJ2-5, the full variable domain is SQTIHQWPATLVQPVGSPLSLECTVEGTSNPNLYWYRQAAGRGLQLLFYSVGIGQISSEVPQNLSASRPQDRQFILSSKKLLLSDSGFYLCAWGTSGRAGQETQYFGPGTRLLVL.

V gene TRBV7-3 combines with J gene TRBJ1-2; D ambiguous. The CDR3 loop spans 13 amino acids. V was trimmed by 5 bases and J by 7 bases, leaving 14 bases between them. The germline V gene encodes CDR1 SGHTA and CDR2 FQGTGA. The CDR3: CASSPGAGVGYTF. The CDR3 DNA reads TGTGCCAGCAGCCCCGGAGCCGGGGTTGGCTACACCTTC.

V usage is TRBV5-1 and J usage is TRBJ2-1; 11 bases align to TRBD1. There are 15 residues in the CDR3. J was trimmed by 4 bases and V by 4 bases; bases with no gene match: 4. Germline V CDR1 and CDR2: SGHRS, YFSETQ. DNA of the CDR3: TGCGCCAGCAGCCCCGGACAGGGGGCGTACAATGAGCAGTTCTTC. Protein: CASSPGQGAYNEQFF.

This clone is a singleton in its sample. V usage is TRBV9 and J usage is TRBJ1-5; 9 nucleotides agree with TRBD1. Germline V lookup: CDR1 SGDLS, CDR2 YYNGEE. CDR3 size: 15 residues. J was trimmed by 4 bases and V by 0 bases; bases with no gene match: 2. CDR3 loop: CASSVAGTGNQPQHF. The CDR3 coding sequence is TGTGCCAGCAGCGTAGCAGGGACAGGGAATCAGCCCCAGCATTTT.

The chain recombines TRBV5-8 with TRBJ2-7; a possible D gene is TRBD2 (5 bases). Germline CDR1 is SGHTS and CDR2 is YDEGEE. The CDR3 length is 12 residues. The V end was cut by 5 bases, the J end by 4 bases, with 10 bases between. The CDR3 spells CASSYSDYEQYF. The DNA of the CDR3 is TGTGCCAGCAGTTATAGCGATTACGAGCAGTACTTC.

This clone has more than one count but fewer than ten. This CDR3 is also generated by other DNA sequences in the sample. This chain uses TRBV9 with TRBJ1-3, with a tentative D call TRBD1 (5 bases). This CDR3 is built from 16 residues. V was trimmed by 0 bases and J by 0 bases, leaving 10 bases between them. Germline V gene sequence: CDR1 SGDLS, CDR2 YYNGEE. The CDR3 nucleotides are TGTGCCAGCAGCGTAGAGCAGGGCTACTCTGGAAACACCATATATTTT. Translating it yields CASSVEQGYSGNTIYF.

V usage is TRBV6-6 and J usage is TRBJ1-4; possibly TRBD1 for D (5 bases). The CDR3 extends over 12 amino acids. The germline CDR1 and CDR2 sequences are MNHNY and SVGAGI (reference sequence). V was shortened by 8 bases and J by 4 bases, with 8 bases between the two germline ends. CDR3 bases: TGTGCCAGCGGGGGGAGTAATGAAAAACTGTTTTTT. It yields the protein CASGGSNEKLFF.

This clone showed up just a few times. V usage is TRBV4-2 and J usage is TRBJ2-3; TRBD1 is a possible D gene (6 bases). Germline values: CDR1 LGHNA, CDR2 YNFKEQ. The CDR3 spans 16 residues. The ends were cut back, 0 bases at V and 4 bases at J, with 14 bases in the middle. CDR3: CASSQDRGRGSDTQYF. The CDR3 DNA sequence: TGTGCCAGCAGCCAAGATCGTGGCAGGGGATCAGATACGCAGTATTTT.

The chain employs TRBV5-4 and TRBJ2-7, with 9 bases identical to TRBD2. Germline V gene sequence: CDR1 SGHNT, CDR2 YYREEE (reference sequence). The CDR3 length is 14 residues. With 2 bases clipped from V and 7 bases from J, the junction kept 7 bases outside the gene matches. The DNA of the CDR3 is TGTGCCAGCAGCTTTGGTAGCGGGAGAGAAGAGCAGTACTTC. It encodes CASSFGSGREEQYF.

In its sample, this clone was seen a few times. V and J are TRBV7-2 and TRBJ2-5, with D perhaps TRBD2 (6 bases). V was shortened by 8 bases and J by 2 bases, with 18 bases between the two germline ends. The CDR3 has 15 amino acids. Germline V CDR1 and CDR2: SGHTA, FQGNSA. CDR3 sequence reads: CASVPFRGIQETQYF. The CDR3 DNA follows: TGTGCCAGCGTCCCATTCCGGGGGATACAAGAGACCCAGTACTTC.